Below are 4 T cell receptor beta chains sequenced from a single sample in a study of blood T cell repertoires in COVID-19. Produced via immunoSEQ multiplex PCR; TCRdb's table is partial and in-frame only. The sample has approximately 190,000 clones; more than 80% are singletons. Specimen: peripheral blood. These TCRs come from a man aged 45-65 years with acute or convalescent COVID-19.

The chain recombines TRBV5-6 with TRBJ1-1, with 7 bases fitting TRBD1. CDR1 SGHDT and CDR2 YYEEEE come from the germline V gene. With 1 base clipped from V and 3 bases from J, the junction kept 3 bases outside the gene matches. The CDR3 has 14 residues. The CDR3 DNA reads TGTGCCAGCAGCTTGACAGGGGTTGACACTGAAGCTTTCTTT. Its translation: CASSLTGVDTEAFF.

The V gene is TRBV12-2, the J gene TRBJ1-1; the D call of TRBD1 is as the table states it, not checked on the DNA. TRBV12-2 is flagged as a pseudogene. This CDR3 has 16 amino acids. CDR3 in amino acids: CASRPRPGRQNTEAFF. The CDR3 DNA reads TGTGCAAGTCGCCCCCGCCCCGGCAGACAGAACACTGAAGCTTTCTTT.

The J gene is TRBJ1-5, the V gene TRBV28; maybe TRBD1 (6 bases). The germline gives CDR1 MDHEN, CDR2 SYDVKM. V was trimmed by 8 bases and J by 2 bases, leaving 22 bases between them. The CDR3 is made up of 17 amino acids. The CDR3: CASFLRGRGSGNQPQHF. CDR3 nucleotides: TGTGCCAGCTTTCTCCGGGGCAGGGGAAGCGGCAATCAGCCCCAGCATTTT.

This clone was detected once. The V and J genes are TRBV5-1 and TRBJ2-2; possibly TRBD2 for D (5 bases). This CDR3 contains 15 residues. Germline CDR1 and CDR2: SGHRS and YFSETQ. V lost 5 bases and J 0 bases, leaving 11 bases between the germline ends. The DNA for the CDR3 is TGCGCCAGCAGGGACTGGGCAGCGAACACCGGGGAGCTGTTTTTT. This sequence encodes CASRDWAANTGELFF.